This entry lists 21 T cell receptor beta chains sequenced from one sample in a study of read filtering for tumor transcriptome and immune sequencing. This library used approximately 370 ng RNA and molecular barcoded adaptors spanning alpha/delta and beta/gamma chains. TCRdb reanalysed the reads using MiXCR and keeps one entry per CDR3 protein. The repertoire holds 90,000 or so distinct CDR3 sequences, roughly 21% seen once, with 11% in the top ten. Material for sequencing was a population of CD138-negative cells sorted from bone marrow. Receptor source: a donor at least 40 years old with multiple myeloma.

This clonotype was seen many times. The chain joins TRBV20-1 to TRBJ2-1, with 11 nucleotides matching TRBD2. Germline values: CDR1 DFQATT, CDR2 SNEGSKA (reference sequence). V shed 5 bases and J 9 bases; nucleotides not matched to a gene: 3. CDR3 length equals 12 residues. CDR3 nucleotide sequence: TGCAGTGCTCCAGGACTAGCGGGTGAGCAGTTCTTC. Amino acids: CSAPGLAGEQFF.

This clonotype was detected ten times or more. This chain uses TRBV2 with TRBJ1-1, with D perhaps matching TRBD1 (5 bases). The germline CDR1 and CDR2 sequences are SNHLY and FYNNEI. The CDR3 has 13 amino acids. The V end was cut by 7 bases, the J end by 3 bases, with 12 bases between. CDR3 sequence (DNA): TGTGCCAGCATGCAGGAAGGGGACACTGAAGCTTTCTTT. Translation gives CASMQEGDTEAFF.

The gene calls are TRBV7-9 and TRBJ1-2; D possibly corresponds to TRBD1 (5 bases). The V and J ends lost 1 base and 11 bases respectively, with 17 bases between them. This CDR3 is built from 14 residues. Looked up from germline, CDR1 is SEHNR and CDR2 is FQNEAQ (reference sequence). The CDR3 is CASSLVGPDTAYTF. The DNA of the CDR3 is TGTGCCAGCAGCTTAGTGGGGCCCGACACCGCTTACACCTTC.

This clonotype was observed a handful of times. This chain connects TRBV30 to TRBJ1-3; D gene ambiguous. The CDR3 contains 13 residues. CDR1 and CDR2 (germline): GTSNPN, SVGIG (reference sequence). Between the trimmed V and J ends, which lost 4 bases and 4 bases, there was a span of 11 bases. CDR3 bases: TGTGCCTGGAACGTTAATCACGGAAACACCATATATTTT. Residues: CAWNVNHGNTIYF. The complete variable domain, with remaining parts taken from reference TRBV30 and TRBJ1-3, reads SQTIHQWPATLVQPVGSPLSLECTVEGTSNPNLYWYRQAAGRGLQLLFYSVGIGQISSEVPQNLSASRPQDRQFILSSKKLLLSDSGFYLCAWNVNHGNTIYFGEGSWLTVV.

This chain joins TRBV20-1 and TRBJ2-1, with D possibly being TRBD1 (5 bases). Germline lookup yields CDR1 DFQATT and CDR2 SNEGSKA (reference sequence). The CDR3 totals 13 residues. V dropped 6 bases and J dropped 2 bases, with 11 bases sitting between them. For the CDR3, the DNA is TGCAGTGCCCCGGCAGGGACCTACAATGAGCAGTTCTTC. It yields the protein CSAPAGTYNEQFF.

This clonotype was seen many times. The chain employs TRBV19 and TRBJ1-1; D is uncertain. V was pared by 3 bases and J by 2 bases, with 7 bases between. Germline V lookup: CDR1 LNHDA, CDR2 SQIVND (reference sequence). CDR3 size: 13 residues. CDR3 nucleotide sequence: TGTGCCAGTAGTATGGGCGCCAACACTGAAGCTTTCTTT. Amino acid sequence: CASSMGANTEAFF. Combining the CDR3 with reference TRBV19 and TRBJ1-1 gives the whole variable domain DGGITQSPKYLFRKEGQNVTLSCEQNLNHDAMYWYRQDPGQGLRLIYYSQIVNDFQKGDIAEGYSVSREKKESFPLTVTSAQKNPTAFYLCASSMGANTEAFFGQGTRLTVV.

Worth noting for this clonotype: A clone one base away is much larger, so this may be a read error. CDR3 coding DNA: TGTGTCAGCAGTGTTGGACAGGGTCATGAAAAACTGTTTTTT. It is translated as CVSSVGQGHEKLFF. The chain recombines TRBV11-2 with TRBJ1-4; 8 bases are a match to TRBD1. Per the germline V gene, CDR1 is SGHAT and CDR2 is FQNNGV. The CDR3 consists of 14 residues.

At least ten counts were recorded for this clonotype. The CDR3 reads CASSVAIAGLADTQYF. For the CDR3, the DNA is TGTGCCAGCAGCGTAGCCATAGCGGGGTTGGCAGATACGCAGTATTTT. J is TRBJ2-3 and V is TRBV9; 8 bases line up with TRBD2. Germline V CDR1 and CDR2: SGDLS, YYNGEE. Trimming cost V 0 bases and J 4 bases; bases outside gene matches: 7. The CDR3 is made up of 16 amino acids.

The chain recombines TRBV12-3 or TRBV12-4 with TRBJ1-3; D not certain. V was cut by 2 bases and J by 2 bases, with 10 bases left in between. The CDR3 sequence is 15 residues long. The DNA for the CDR3 is TGTGCCAGCAGTTTAAAACAAAGCCCTGGAAACACCATATATTTT. Its translation: CASSLKQSPGNTIYF.

This clonotype was detected many times. The chain combines TRBV7-2 with TRBJ2-2, with 12 nucleotides matching TRBD2. The germline V gene has CDR1 SGHTA and CDR2 FQGNSA. The CDR3 is made up of 16 amino acids. With V trimmed by 3 bases and J by 7 bases, 6 bases remained unmatched. The CDR3 DNA follows: TGTGCCAGCAGCTTCCTAGCGGGGGGGCGGGACGGGGAGCTGTTTTTT. Translated, it gives CASSFLAGGRDGELFF. The full variable domain, with the rest looked up from reference TRBV7-2 and TRBJ2-2, is GAGVSQSPSNKVTEKGKDVELRCDPISGHTALYWYRQSLGQGLEFLIYFQGNSAPDKSGLPSDRFSAERTGGSVSTLTIQRTQQEDSAVYLCASSFLAGGRDGELFFGEGSRLTVL.

This clonotype was detected ten times or more. The V and J genes are TRBV29-1 and TRBJ1-1; D may be TRBD1 (5 bases). CDR1 is SQVTM and CDR2 is ANQGSEA in the germline V gene. CDR3 length equals 15 residues. Between the trimmed V and J ends, which lost 3 bases and 0 bases, there was a span of 14 bases. CDR3 amino acids: CSVDREAFMNTEAFF. DNA of the CDR3: TGCAGCGTTGACAGGGAGGCGTTCATGAACACTGAAGCTTTCTTT. Using reference TRBV29-1 and TRBJ1-1 for the parts outside the CDR3, the full variable domain is SAVISQKPSRDICQRGTSLTIQCQVDSQVTMMFWYRQQPGQSLTLIATANQGSEATYESGFVIDKFPISRPNLTFSTLTVSNMSPEDSSIYLCSVDREAFMNTEAFFGQGTRLTVV.

In this sample, this clonotype turned up many times. V gene TRBV7-9 combines with J gene TRBJ1-1, with a possible D match to TRBD1 (5 bases). The CDR3 length is 13 residues. The germline V and J ends were trimmed by 5 bases and 0 bases, with 7 bases remaining between them. Germline V gene data show CDR1 as SEHNR and CDR2 as FQNEAQ (reference sequence). The CDR3 region is CASSVTVNTEAFF. Written as DNA, the CDR3 is TGTGCCAGCAGCGTGACAGTGAACACTGAAGCTTTCTTT.

This clonotype was picked up many times. CDR3 coding DNA: TGTGCCAGCAGCCCTGTATTTAGGGAGACCCAGTACTTC. It specifies CASSPVFRETQYF. The chain combines TRBV7-2 with TRBJ2-5; D is unclear. Germline values: CDR1 SGHTA, CDR2 FQGNSA. V gave up 5 bases and J gave up 5 bases, with 12 bases separating them. The CDR3 consists of 13 residues. The variable domain in full, completed from reference TRBV7-2 and TRBJ2-5, reads GAGVSQSPSNKVTEKGKDVELRCDPISGHTALYWYRQSLGQGLEFLIYFQGNSAPDKSGLPSDRFSAERTGGSVSTLTIQRTQQEDSAVYLCASSPVFRETQYFGPGTRLLVL.

This clonotype was recorded many times. The chain combines TRBV2 with TRBJ1-5, with a weak D call TRBD1 (5 bases). Germline V gene lookup returns CDR1 SNHLY and CDR2 FYNNEI. Deletions cut 7 bases from V and 5 bases from J, with 15 bases between. This CDR3 has 14 residues. The DNA of the CDR3 is TGTGCCAGCAATGGGCAGGGTGTCGATCAGCCCCAGCATTTT. It yields the protein CASNGQGVDQPQHF.

This clonotype was counted at least ten times. This rearrangement joins TRBV28 to TRBJ1-1; D gene uncertain. The CDR3 is made up of 14 amino acids. Germline V gene data show CDR1 as MDHEN and CDR2 as SYDVKM. V dropped 3 bases and J dropped 1 base, with 9 bases sitting between them. Here the CDR3 DNA reads TGTGCCAGCAGTTTTTGGCGGACGAACACTGAAGCTTTCTTT. Translation: CASSFWRTNTEAFF.

This clonotype turned up a few times. This chain connects TRBV12-3 or TRBV12-4 to TRBJ1-5; no clear D. The CDR3 totals 12 residues. V shed 3 bases and J shed 3 bases, with 3 bases lying between them. The CDR3 protein is CASSFNNQPQHF. CDR3 nucleotides: TGTGCCAGCAGTTTTAACAATCAGCCCCAGCATTTT.

This clonotype was counted at least ten times. This sequence joins TRBV7-2 and TRBJ1-1; the D gene is possibly TRBD1 (5 bases). CDR3 length equals 16 residues. Germline V gene data show CDR1 as SGHTA and CDR2 as FQGNSA. Trimming stripped 5 bases from V and 3 bases from J, with 19 bases between. The chain's CDR3 is CASSLNFWGIDTEAFF. In DNA, the CDR3 is TGTGCCAGCAGCCTTAATTTCTGGGGGATAGACACTGAAGCTTTCTTT.

This clonotype has a count of ten or more. V gene TRBV6-6 combines with J gene TRBJ1-5, with D perhaps matching TRBD1 (5 bases). CDR3 size: 16 residues. Trimming took 0 bases from V and 1 from J, leaving 10 bases between them. Germline CDR1 and CDR2: MNHNY and SVGAGI (reference sequence). The CDR3 nucleotides read TGTGCCAGCAGTTACTCGGGGGGGGTCAGCAATCAGCCCCAGCATTTT. The encoded protein is CASSYSGGVSNQPQHF.

The CDR3 region is CASGGRDNEKLFF. The CDR3 DNA sequence: TGCGCCAGCGGGGGACGGGATAATGAAAAACTGTTTTTT. J is TRBJ1-4 and V is TRBV5-1; tentatively, D is TRBD1 (5 bases). The germline V gene encodes CDR1 SGHRS and CDR2 YFSETQ. The ends were cut back, 7 bases at V and 4 bases at J, with 11 bases in the middle. There are 13 residues in the CDR3.

Of note for this clonotype: A much larger clonotype is one base distant, so this may be a read error. The CDR3 coding sequence is TGTGCCAGCACCTCGAGGGGGATGGCTGAAGCTTTCTTT. Protein sequence: CASTSRGMAEAFF. The chain combines TRBV28 with TRBJ1-1, with a tentative D call TRBD1 (6 bases). CDR3 length: 13 residues. CDR1 is MDHEN and CDR2 is SYDVKM in the germline V gene. Trimming pared 7 bases from V and 6 bases from J, leaving 15 bases between.

The rearrangement links TRBV5-1 to TRBJ2-5; 10 nucleotides line up with TRBD2. Germline trimming cut 3 bases from V and 3 bases from J; bases unmatched to any gene: 8. The CDR3 consists of 16 residues. Germline values: CDR1 SGHRS, CDR2 YFSETQ. Here the CDR3 reads CASSSTGTSVKETQYF. Written as DNA, the CDR3 is TGCGCCAGCAGCTCGACCGGGACTAGCGTTAAAGAGACCCAGTACTTC.